This TCR beta chain was obtained from a study of blood T cell repertoires in COVID-19. Study background: PBMCs, B-cell-depleted T cells, or T cells were the source of the cDNA or gDNA that made up the material.

Trimming shortened V by 4 bases and J by 1 base, and 16 bases separated the two germline ends. The germline CDR1 and CDR2 sequences are SGDLS and YYNGEE. The CDR3 contains 16 residues. Here immunoSEQ multiplex PCR was the method, and the copy in TCRdb shows in-frame clones only, minus some. The table shows more than 300,000 clones, with more than 90% occurring only once. Participants, about 18 to 100 years old, spanned 25 or so US areas. Participants reported their clinical history, and cohort assignment relied on those reports. The study recruited exposed participants who had met a COVID-19 case within 2 weeks before entry.

The V call is TRBV9, the J call TRBJ2-3; possible D gene TRBD1, 5 bases. The sequenced material came from PBMCs or T cells enriched from blood (not recorded which). The source of this sequence is a woman younger than 45 who had been exposed to COVID-19. CDR3 sequence reads: CASSRAGFLGTDTQYF. The CDR3 DNA follows: TGTGCCAGCAGCCGGGCAGGGTTTCTCGGCACAGATACGCAGTATTTT. Full variable domain (outside the CDR3, taken from reference TRBV9 and TRBJ2-3): DSGVTQTPKHLITATGQRVTLRCSPRSGDLSVYWYQQSLDQGLQFLIQYYNGEERAKGNILERFSAQQFPDLHSELNLSSLELGDSALYFCASSRAGFLGTDTQYFGPGTRLTVL.